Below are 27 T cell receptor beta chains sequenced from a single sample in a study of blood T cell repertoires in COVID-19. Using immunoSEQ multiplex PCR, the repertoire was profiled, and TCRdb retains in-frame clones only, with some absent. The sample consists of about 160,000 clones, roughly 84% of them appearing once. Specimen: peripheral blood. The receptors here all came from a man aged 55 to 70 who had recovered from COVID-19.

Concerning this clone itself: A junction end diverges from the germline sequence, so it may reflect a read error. The CDR3 here is CASSLDSFNEQFF. The CDR3, as DNA: TGTGCTAGCAGCTTAGATAGCTTTAATGAGCAGTTCTTC. The genes are TRBV7-7 and TRBJ2-1; no definite D call. CDR3 size: 13 residues. CDR1 and CDR2 from the germline V gene are SSHAT and FNYEAQ (reference sequence).

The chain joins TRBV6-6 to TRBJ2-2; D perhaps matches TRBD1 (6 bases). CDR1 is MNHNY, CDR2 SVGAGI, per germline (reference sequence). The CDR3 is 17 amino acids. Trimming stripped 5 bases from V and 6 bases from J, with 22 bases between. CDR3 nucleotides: TGTGCCAGCAGTCTTCAAACAGGGACCGGGCGGGCCGGGGAGCTGTTTTTT. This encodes CASSLQTGTGRAGELFF.

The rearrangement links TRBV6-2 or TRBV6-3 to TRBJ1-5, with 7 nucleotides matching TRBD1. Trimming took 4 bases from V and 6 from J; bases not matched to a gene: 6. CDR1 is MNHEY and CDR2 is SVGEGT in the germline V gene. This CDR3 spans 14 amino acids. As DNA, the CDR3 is TGTGCCAGCAGTTCAAGGGGGCAGGGTCAGCCCCAGCATTTT. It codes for CASSSRGQGQPQHF.

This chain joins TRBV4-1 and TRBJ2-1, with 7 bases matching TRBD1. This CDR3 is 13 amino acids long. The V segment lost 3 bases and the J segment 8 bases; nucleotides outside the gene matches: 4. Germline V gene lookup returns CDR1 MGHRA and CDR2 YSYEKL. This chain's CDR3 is CASSHGQVYEQFF. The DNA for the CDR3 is TGCGCCAGCAGCCATGGACAGGTCTATGAGCAGTTCTTC.

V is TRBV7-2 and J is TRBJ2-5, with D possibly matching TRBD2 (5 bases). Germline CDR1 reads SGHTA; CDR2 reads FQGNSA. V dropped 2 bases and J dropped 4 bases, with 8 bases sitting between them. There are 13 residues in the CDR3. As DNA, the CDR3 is TGTGCCAGCAGCTTAAGACTAATAGAGACCCAGTACTTC. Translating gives CASSLRLIETQYF.

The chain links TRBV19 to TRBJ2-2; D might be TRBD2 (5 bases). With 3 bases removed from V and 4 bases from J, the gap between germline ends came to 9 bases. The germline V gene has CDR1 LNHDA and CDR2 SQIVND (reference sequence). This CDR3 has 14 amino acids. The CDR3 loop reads CASSMGRSTGELFF. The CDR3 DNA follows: TGTGCCAGTAGTATGGGGAGAAGCACCGGGGAGCTGTTTTTT.

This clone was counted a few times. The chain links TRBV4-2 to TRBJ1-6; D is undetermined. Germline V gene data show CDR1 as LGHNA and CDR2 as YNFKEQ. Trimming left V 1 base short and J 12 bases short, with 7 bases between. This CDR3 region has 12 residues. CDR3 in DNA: TGTGCCAGCAGCCAAGGGTACGGACCCCTCCACTTT. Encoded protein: CASSQGYGPLHF.

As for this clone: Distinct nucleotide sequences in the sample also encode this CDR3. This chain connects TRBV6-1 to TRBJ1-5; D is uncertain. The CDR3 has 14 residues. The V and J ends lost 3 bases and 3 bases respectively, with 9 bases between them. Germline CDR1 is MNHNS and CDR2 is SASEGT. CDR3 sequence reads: CASSESGDNQPQHF. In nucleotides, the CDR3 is TGTGCCAGCAGTGAGTCCGGGGACAATCAGCCCCAGCATTTT.

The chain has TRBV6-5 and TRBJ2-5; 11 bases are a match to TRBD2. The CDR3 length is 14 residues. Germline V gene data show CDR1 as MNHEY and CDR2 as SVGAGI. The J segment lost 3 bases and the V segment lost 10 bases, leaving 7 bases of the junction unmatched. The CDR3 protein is CATYSTSGEETQYF. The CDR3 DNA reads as TGTGCCACCTACTCGACTAGCGGGGAAGAGACCCAGTACTTC.

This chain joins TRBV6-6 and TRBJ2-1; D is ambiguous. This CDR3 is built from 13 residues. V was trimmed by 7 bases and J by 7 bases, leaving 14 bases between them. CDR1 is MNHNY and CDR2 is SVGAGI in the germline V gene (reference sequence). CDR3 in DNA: TGTGCCAGCACGGGTAATATTCTGAATGAGCAGTTCTTC. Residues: CASTGNILNEQFF.

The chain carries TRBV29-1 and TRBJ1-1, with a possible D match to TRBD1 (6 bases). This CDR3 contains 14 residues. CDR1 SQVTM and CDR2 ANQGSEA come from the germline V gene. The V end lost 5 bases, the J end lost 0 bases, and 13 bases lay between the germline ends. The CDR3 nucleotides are TGCAGCGTTCGAAGGGGGTGGATGAACACTGAAGCTTTCTTT. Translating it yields CSVRRGWMNTEAFF. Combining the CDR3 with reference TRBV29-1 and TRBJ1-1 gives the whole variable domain SAVISQKPSRDICQRGTSLTIQCQVDSQVTMMFWYRQQPGQSLTLIATANQGSEATYESGFVIDKFPISRPNLTFSTLTVSNMSPEDSSIYLCSVRRGWMNTEAFFGQGTRLTVV.

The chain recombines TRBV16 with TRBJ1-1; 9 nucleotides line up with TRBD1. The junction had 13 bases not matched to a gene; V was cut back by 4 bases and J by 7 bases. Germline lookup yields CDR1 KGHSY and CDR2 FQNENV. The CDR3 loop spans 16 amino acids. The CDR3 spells CASSPLGSDRGIEAFF. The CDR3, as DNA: TGTGCCAGCAGCCCGCTGGGGTCCGACAGGGGGATTGAAGCTTTCTTT.

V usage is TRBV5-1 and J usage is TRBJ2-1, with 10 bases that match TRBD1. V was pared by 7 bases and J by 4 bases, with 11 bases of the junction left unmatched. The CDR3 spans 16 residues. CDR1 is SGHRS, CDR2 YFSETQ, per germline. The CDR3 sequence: CASHPRGQGLYNEQFF. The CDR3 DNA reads TGCGCCAGCCACCCTAGGGGACAGGGGCTTTACAATGAGCAGTTCTTC.

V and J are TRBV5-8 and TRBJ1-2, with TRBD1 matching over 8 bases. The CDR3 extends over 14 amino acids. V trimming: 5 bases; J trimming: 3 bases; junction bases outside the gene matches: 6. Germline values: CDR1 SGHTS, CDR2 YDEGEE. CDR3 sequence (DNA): TGTGCCAGCAGGTACTCAGGGGGCGACTATGGCTACACCTTC. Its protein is CASRYSGGDYGYTF.

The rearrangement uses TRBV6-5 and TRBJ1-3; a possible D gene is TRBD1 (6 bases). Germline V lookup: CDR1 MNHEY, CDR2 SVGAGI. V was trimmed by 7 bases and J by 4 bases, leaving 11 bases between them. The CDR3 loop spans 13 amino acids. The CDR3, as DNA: TGTGCCAGCACCCGGGACACAGGAAACACCATATATTTT. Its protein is CASTRDTGNTIYF.

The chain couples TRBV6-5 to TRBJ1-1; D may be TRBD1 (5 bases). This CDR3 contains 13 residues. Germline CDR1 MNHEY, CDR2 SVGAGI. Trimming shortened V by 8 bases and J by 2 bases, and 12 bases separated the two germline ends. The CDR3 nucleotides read TGTGCCAGCTCCCGACAGCCCAACACTGAAGCTTTCTTT. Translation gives CASSRQPNTEAFF.

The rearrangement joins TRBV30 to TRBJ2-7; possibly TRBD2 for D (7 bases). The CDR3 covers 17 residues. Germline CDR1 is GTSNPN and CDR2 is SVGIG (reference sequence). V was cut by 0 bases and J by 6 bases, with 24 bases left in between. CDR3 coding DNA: TGTGCCTGGAGTGTAATCCGAACTAAGGGGGGGCAGGTCGAGCAGTACTTC. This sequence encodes CAWSVIRTKGGQVEQYF.

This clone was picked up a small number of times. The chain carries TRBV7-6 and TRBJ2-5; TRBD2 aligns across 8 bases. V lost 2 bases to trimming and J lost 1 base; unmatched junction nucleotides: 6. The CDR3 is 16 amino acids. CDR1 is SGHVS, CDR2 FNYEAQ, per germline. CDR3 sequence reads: CASSLWGSGAQETQYF. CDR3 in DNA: TGTGCCAGCAGCTTATGGGGTAGCGGGGCCCAAGAGACCCAGTACTTC.

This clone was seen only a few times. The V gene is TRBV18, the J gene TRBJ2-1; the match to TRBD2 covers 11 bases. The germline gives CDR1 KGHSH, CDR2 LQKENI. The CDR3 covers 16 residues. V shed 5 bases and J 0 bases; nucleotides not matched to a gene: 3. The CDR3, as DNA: TGTGCCAGCTCATCGGGACTAGCGGACTCCTACAATGAGCAGTTCTTC. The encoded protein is CASSSGLADSYNEQFF.

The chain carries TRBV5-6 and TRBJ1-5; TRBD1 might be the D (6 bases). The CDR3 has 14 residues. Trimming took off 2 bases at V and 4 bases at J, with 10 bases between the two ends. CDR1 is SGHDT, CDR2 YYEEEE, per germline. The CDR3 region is CASSFRGMNQPQHF. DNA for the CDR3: TGTGCCAGCAGCTTCAGGGGAATGAATCAGCCCCAGCATTTT.

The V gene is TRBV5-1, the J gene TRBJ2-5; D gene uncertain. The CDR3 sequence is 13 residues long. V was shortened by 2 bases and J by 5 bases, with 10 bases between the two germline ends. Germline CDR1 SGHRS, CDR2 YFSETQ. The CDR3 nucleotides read TGCGCCAGCAGCTTTAACCCGCAGGAGACCCAGTACTTC. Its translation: CASSFNPQETQYF.

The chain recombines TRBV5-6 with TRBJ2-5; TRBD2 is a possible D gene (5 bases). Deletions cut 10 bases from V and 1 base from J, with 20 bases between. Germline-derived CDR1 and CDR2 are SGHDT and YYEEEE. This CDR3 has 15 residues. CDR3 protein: CAARTLGGGQETQYF. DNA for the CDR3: TGTGCCGCGCGGACCTTAGGTGGAGGCCAAGAGACCCAGTACTTC.

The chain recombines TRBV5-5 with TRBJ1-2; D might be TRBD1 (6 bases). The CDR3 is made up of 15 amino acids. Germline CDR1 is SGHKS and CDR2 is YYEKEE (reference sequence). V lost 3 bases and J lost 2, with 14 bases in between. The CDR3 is CASSYPFGQNYGYTF. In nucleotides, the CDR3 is TGTGCCAGCAGCTATCCCTTTGGACAGAACTATGGCTACACCTTC.

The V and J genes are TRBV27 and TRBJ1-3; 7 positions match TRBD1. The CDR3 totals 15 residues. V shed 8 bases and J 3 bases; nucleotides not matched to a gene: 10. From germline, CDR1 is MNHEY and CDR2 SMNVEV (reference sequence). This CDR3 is CASGKTGPFGNTIYF. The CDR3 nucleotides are TGTGCCAGCGGAAAGACAGGGCCCTTTGGAAACACCATATATTTT.

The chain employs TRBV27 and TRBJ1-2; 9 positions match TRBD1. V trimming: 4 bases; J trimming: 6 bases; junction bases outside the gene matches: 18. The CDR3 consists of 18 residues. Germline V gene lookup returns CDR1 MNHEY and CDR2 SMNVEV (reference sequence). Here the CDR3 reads CASSYLGQGIGDWHGYTF. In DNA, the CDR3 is TGTGCCAGCAGTTATCTTGGACAGGGGATAGGGGATTGGCATGGCTACACCTTC.

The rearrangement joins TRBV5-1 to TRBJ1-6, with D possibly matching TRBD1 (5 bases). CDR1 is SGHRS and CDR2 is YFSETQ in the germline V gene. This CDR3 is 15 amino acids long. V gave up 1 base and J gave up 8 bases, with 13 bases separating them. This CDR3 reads CASSLSRVEDSPLHF. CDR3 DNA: TGCGCCAGCAGCTTGAGCAGGGTAGAAGATTCACCCCTCCACTTT.

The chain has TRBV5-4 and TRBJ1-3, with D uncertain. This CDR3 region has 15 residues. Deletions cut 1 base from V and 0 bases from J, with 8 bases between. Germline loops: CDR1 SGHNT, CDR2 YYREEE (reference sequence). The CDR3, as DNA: TGTGCCAGCAGCTTGTACGGACTCTCTGGAAACACCATATATTTT. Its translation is CASSLYGLSGNTIYF.